The clone carrying this T cell receptor beta chain turned up a few times. Its specificity is unknown. These data come from a study of T-cell memory formation after mild COVID-19. Study details: Clusters of TCRs were largely donor specific. General study results and limits: There was a balanced CD4/CD8 profile in clones contracting day 15 to 85, and later expanders leaned CD4+.

V lost 5 bases and J lost 1, with 11 bases in between. This CDR3 contains 15 residues. The germline gives CDR1 SGHVS, CDR2 FQNEAQ. After 5'RACE with constant-segment primers, TCR alpha and TCR beta cDNA libraries carrying sample barcodes and UMIs were obtained. TCRdb re-derived calls from the 5' RACE reads in MiXCR, one entry per CDR3 protein. The sample holds about 270,000 distinct CDR3 sequences; roughly a sixth are singletons and the top ten take around 21%. The TCR was taken from a man aged 18 to 29 who had mild COVID-19 (a few samples of this study predate the infection). Cell type and time point are not known. The J gene is TRBJ2-2, the V gene TRBV7-8, with D perhaps TRBD1 or TRBD2 (5 bases each). Sequenced sample: PBMCs or a T cell subset sorted from them (not recorded which). CDR3 DNA sequence: TGTGCCAGCAGCCTCTCGGGACGGAACACCGGGGAGCTGTTTTTT. Its translation is CASSLSGRNTGELFF.